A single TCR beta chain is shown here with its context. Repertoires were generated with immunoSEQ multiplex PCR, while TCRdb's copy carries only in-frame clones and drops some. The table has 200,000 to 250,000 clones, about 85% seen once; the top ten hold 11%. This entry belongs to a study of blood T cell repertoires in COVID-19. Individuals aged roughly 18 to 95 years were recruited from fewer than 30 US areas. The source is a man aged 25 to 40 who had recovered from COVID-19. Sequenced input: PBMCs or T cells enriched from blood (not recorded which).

CDR3 DNA sequence: TGTGCCAGCAGTTACTCTGGAGGGATAACCTATGGCTACACCTTC. Translation gives CASSYSGGITYGYTF. This chain links TRBV6-5 with TRBJ1-2; D not certain. Trimming shortened V by 0 bases and J by 4 bases, and 12 bases separated the two germline ends. The CDR3 has 15 amino acids. Looked up from germline, CDR1 is MNHEY and CDR2 is SVGAGI.